These T cell receptor beta chains were read from a single sample in a study of T cell responses to AZD1222 COVID-19 vaccine. The data were produced by immunoSEQ multiplex PCR, yet TCRdb's version contains in-frame clones alone and is incomplete. The sample carries 95,000 to 150,000 clones, around 91% recorded once. The material sequenced was peripheral blood, taken on day 0 of MenACWY control vaccination. Receptors originate from an adult in good health. CDR3s include the opening cysteine and the closing phenylalanine or tryptophan.

v_gene,j_gene,CDR3aa
TRBV5-1,TRBJ1-1,CASSLLGGLRNTEAFF
TRBV6-5,TRBJ2-7,CASSYSLPTPNEQYF
TRBV4-1,TRBJ1-5,CASSPTGNSNQPQHF
TRBV21-1,TRBJ2-3,CASSKDYDPIGDTQYF
TRBV27,TRBJ2-1,CASEGLPAGGEQFF
TRBV6-5,TRBJ1-6,CASRGAGTYNSPLHF
TRBV2,TRBJ1-1,CASSERGLMNTEAFF
TRBV5-6,TRBJ2-1,CASRGTRDRVYNEQFF
TRBV20-1,TRBJ1-2,CSATTGGGYTF
TRBV7-9,TRBJ2-7,CASSLAGLADYEQYF
TRBV27,TRBJ2-1,CASSPKGGYNEQFF
TRBV11-2,TRBJ2-3,CASSLTGMATDTQYF
TRBV28,TRBJ1-2,CASSFNRGSGGYTF
TRBV14,TRBJ1-6,CASSPRTGGLSPLHF
TRBV6-5,TRBJ1-5,CASTSDRGLGQPQHF
TRBV5-1,TRBJ2-3,CASSQPSGTSTDTQYF
TRBV19,TRBJ1-4,CASSDPGTDEKLFF
TRBV6-5,TRBJ1-2,CASRPPGQPYGYTF
TRBV19,TRBJ2-2,CASSIGLAGRSNTGELFF
TRBV7-9,TRBJ1-5,CASSLDADQPQHF
TRBV20-1,TRBJ2-1,CSARDWPPFF
TRBV11-2,TRBJ2-7,CASSQLGTTYEQYF
TRBV3-1/TRBV3-2,TRBJ1-1,CASSQVSGRGEAFF
TRBV7-9,TRBJ1-2,CASSSRQASGLRNGYTF
TRBV19,TRBJ2-2,CASRTTSGGWNTGELFF
TRBV15,TRBJ1-3,CATSRGNSPSSGNTIYF
TRBV9,TRBJ2-1,CASSVGAGAYNEQFF
TRBV28,TRBJ1-5,CASRVRNQPQHF
TRBV7-8,TRBJ1-1,CASSLSRGPPAFF
TRBV12-3/TRBV12-4,TRBJ2-5,CASSLVQGVTQYF
TRBV7-2,TRBJ2-1,CASSSAGLAGAYNEQFF
TRBV5-1,TRBJ1-6,CASSLERQGISPLHF
TRBV19,TRBJ2-7,CASSVTGTGAYEQYF
TRBV10-3,TRBJ1-2,CAISESKDGYTF
TRBV4-2,TRBJ2-1,CASSQAGSGEQFF
TRBV6-5,TRBJ1-6,CASSYSISGNKSPLHF